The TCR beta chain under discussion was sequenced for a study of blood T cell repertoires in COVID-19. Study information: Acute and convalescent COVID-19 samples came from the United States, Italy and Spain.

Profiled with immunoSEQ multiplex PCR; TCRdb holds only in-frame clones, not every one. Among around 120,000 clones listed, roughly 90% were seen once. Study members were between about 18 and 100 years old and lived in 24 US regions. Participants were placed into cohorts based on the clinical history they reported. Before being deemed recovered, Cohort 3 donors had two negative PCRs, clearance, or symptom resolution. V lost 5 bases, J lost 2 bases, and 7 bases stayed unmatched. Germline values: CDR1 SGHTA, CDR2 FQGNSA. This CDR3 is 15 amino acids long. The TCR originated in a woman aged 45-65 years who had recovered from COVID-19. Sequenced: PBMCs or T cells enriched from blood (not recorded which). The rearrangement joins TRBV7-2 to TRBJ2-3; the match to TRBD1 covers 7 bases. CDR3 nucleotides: TGTGCCAGCAGCCCAGAGGGGGCGGCCACAGATACGCAGTATTTT. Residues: CASSPEGAATDTQYF.